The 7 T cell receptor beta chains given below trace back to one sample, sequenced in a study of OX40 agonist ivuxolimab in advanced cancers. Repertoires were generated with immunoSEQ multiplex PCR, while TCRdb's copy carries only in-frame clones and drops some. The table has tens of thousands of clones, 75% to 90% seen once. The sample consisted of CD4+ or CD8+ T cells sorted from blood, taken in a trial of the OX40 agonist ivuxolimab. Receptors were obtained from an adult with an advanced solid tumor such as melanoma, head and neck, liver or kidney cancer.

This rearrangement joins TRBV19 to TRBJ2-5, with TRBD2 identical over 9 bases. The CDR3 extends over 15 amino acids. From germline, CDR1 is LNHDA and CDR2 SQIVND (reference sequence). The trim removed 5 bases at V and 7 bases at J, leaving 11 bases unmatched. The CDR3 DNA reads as TGTGCCAGTAGTGGGCTAGCGGGACGATTCGGGACCCAGTACTTC. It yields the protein CASSGLAGRFGTQYF.

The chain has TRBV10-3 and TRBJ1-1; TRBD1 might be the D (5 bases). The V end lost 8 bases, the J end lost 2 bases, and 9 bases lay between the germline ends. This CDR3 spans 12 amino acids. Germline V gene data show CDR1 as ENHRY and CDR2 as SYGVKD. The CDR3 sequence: CAIGGSNTEAFF. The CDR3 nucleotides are TGTGCCATCGGGGGATCAAACACTGAAGCTTTCTTT.

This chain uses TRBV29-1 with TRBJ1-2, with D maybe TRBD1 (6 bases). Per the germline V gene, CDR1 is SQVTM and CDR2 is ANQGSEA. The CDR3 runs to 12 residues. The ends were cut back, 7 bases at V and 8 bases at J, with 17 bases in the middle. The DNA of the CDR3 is TGCAGCGGAGCCCGGGGGGGCGCGGGCTACACCTTC. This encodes CSGARGGAGYTF. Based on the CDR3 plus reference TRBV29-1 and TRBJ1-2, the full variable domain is SAVISQKPSRDICQRGTSLTIQCQVDSQVTMMFWYRQQPGQSLTLIATANQGSEATYESGFVIDKFPISRPNLTFSTLTVSNMSPEDSSIYLCSGARGGAGYTFGSGTRLTVV.

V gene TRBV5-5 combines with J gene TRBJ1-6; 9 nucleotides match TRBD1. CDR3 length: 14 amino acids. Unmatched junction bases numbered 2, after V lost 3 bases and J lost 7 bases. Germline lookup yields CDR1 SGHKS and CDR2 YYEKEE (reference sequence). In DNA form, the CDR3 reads TGTGCCAGCAGCTGGGACAGGGCCAATTCACCCCTCCACTTT. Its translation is CASSWDRANSPLHF. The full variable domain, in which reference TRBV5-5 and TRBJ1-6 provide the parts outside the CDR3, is DAGVTQSPTHLIKTRGQQVTLRCSPISGHKSVSWYQQVLGQGPQFIFQYYEKEERGRGNFPDRFSARQFPNYSSELNVNALLLGDSALYLCASSWDRANSPLHFGNGTRLTVT.

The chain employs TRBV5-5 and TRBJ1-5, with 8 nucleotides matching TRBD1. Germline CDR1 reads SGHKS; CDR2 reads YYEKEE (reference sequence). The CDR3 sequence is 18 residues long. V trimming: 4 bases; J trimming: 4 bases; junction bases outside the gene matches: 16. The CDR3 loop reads CASSRRWGQAGVNQPQHF. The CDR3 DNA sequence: TGTGCCAGCAGCCGGAGGTGGGGACAGGCCGGTGTTAATCAGCCCCAGCATTTT.

CDR3 sequence (DNA): TGTGCCAGCAGCCCTCGGACAGGGGGTTACGTTAGCACAGATACGCAGTATTTT. Amino acid sequence: CASSPRTGGYVSTDTQYF. The chain has TRBV9 and TRBJ2-3, with 10 nucleotides matching TRBD1. The CDR3 is made up of 18 amino acids. The V gene end was trimmed by 4 bases and the J gene end by 0 bases; junction bases not matched to a gene: 11. Germline-derived CDR1 and CDR2 are SGDLS and YYNGEE.

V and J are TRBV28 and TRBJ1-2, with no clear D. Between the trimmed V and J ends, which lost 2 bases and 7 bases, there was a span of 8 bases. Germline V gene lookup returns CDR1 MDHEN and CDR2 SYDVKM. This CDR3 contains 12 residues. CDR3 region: CASSLGVAGYTF. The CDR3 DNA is TGTGCCAGCAGTTTAGGGGTCGCTGGCTACACCTTC.